This T cell receptor beta chain was identified in a study of CD8+ T cells in alopecia areata. Treatment given: oral pan-JAK inhibitor, 5-10 mg twice daily. TCR sequencing used cDNA made by reverse transcription of extracted RNA. Sequencing used immunoSEQ multiplex PCR; TCRdb keeps in-frame clones, though not all of them. The table lists under 350,000 clones, over 45% of them singletons. The CDR3 sequence is 16 residues long. Trimming left V 4 bases short and J 0 bases short, with 11 bases between. CDR1 SGHRS and CDR2 YFSETQ come from the germline V gene. The source of this sequence is a human donor with alopecia areata. Source: CD4+ T cells sorted from blood, taken at week 24, from a patient treated with tofacitinib. The genes are TRBV5-1 and TRBJ2-6, with a weak D call TRBD1 (5 bases). CDR3 nucleotides: TGCGCCAGCAGCCCGACAGTTCCCTCTGGGGCCAACGTCCTGACTTTC. Translated, it gives CASSPTVPSGANVLTF.